The clone carrying this T cell receptor (beta chain) was found a few times. Germline CDR1 and CDR2: LGHNA and YNFKEQ. Deletions cut 3 bases from V and 7 bases from J, with 15 bases between. This CDR3 has 15 residues. This record belongs to a study of beta chain features in type 1 diabetes. The study reverse transcribed the entire isolated RNA, so it sequenced expressed TCRB transcripts. The repertoire was sequenced with immunoSEQ multiplex PCR; TCRdb's copy has only in-frame clones and lacks some. The data contain some 410,000 clones, around 13% of them singletons. The clonotype was recovered from a man younger than 40 in good health. Sequences were obtained from naive CD4+ T cells from blood. V is TRBV4-2 and J is TRBJ1-4; maybe TRBD1 (6 bases). The DNA for the CDR3 is TGTGCCAGCAGCCAGGAAGACAGGATGGGTGAAAAACTGTTTTTT. It encodes CASSQEDRMGEKLFF.